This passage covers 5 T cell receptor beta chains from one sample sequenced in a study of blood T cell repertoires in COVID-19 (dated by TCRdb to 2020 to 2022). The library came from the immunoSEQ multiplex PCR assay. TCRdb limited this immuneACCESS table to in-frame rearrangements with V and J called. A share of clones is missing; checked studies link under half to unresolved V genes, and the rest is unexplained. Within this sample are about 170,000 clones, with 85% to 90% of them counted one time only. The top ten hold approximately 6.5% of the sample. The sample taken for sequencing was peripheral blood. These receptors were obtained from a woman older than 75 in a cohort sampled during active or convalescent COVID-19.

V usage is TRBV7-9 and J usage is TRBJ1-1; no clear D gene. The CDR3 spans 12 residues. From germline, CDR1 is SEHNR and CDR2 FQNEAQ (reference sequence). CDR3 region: CVAGRMNTEAFF. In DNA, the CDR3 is TGTGTTGCAGGTCGGATGAACACTGAAGCTTTCTTT.

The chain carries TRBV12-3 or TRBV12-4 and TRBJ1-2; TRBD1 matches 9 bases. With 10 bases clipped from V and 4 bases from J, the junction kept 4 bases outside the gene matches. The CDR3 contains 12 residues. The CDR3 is CAIKDRGYGYTF. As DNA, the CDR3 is TGTGCCATCAAGGACAGGGGCTATGGCTACACCTTC.

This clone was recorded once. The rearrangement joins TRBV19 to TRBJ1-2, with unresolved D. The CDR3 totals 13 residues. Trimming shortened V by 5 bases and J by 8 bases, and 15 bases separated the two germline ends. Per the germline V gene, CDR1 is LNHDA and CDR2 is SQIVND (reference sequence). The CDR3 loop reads CASSSWSRGGYTF. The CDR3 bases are TGTGCCAGTAGTTCGTGGAGCCGAGGGGGCTACACCTTC.

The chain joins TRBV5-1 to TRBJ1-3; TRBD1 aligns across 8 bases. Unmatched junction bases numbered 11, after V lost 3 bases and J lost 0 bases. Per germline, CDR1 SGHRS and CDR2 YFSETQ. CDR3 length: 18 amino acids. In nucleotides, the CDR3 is TGCGCCAGCAGCTACCAGGGGGCCGCGGGGGACTCTGGAAACACCATATATTTT. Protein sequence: CASSYQGAAGDSGNTIYF.

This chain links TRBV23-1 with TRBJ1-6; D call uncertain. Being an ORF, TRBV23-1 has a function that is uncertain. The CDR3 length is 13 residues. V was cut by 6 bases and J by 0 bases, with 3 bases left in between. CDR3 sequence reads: CASSLSYNSPLHF. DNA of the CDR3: TGCGCCAGCAGCCTCTCCTATAATTCACCCCTCCACTTT.